These T cell receptor beta chains were read from a single sample in a study of regulatory T cells in long-lasting Graves disease. TCRdb processed the multiplex PCR reads anew with MiXCR; each CDR3 protein has one entry. The table has some 240,000 distinct CDR3 sequences, about 19% seen once. The sample was also linked to a second study, of T cells in Graves' hyperthyroidism and ophthalmopathy.

The sample here was peripheral blood mononuclear cells (PBMCs), taken at new diagnosis, from a patient treated with antithyroid drugs. The receptors shown here come from a woman in her thirties with Graves disease. Each CDR3 is given with its conserved first and last residue. Each record gives: V gene, clone size, J gene, CDR3 protein. The size field is filled for only some rows; it gives once, few, many or a size class.

TRBV20-1	many	TRBJ1-4	CSARRPTNEKLFF
TRBV28	once	TRBJ2-1	CASSPGQGNSNEQFF
TRBV25-1	many	TRBJ1-1	CASSGRNLATEAFF
TRBV28	many	TRBJ2-1	CASSFGRWGSGRASPRYNEQFF
TRBV12-3/TRBV12-4	many	TRBJ2-2	CASTSTLGIRELFF
TRBV27	many	TRBJ1-5	CASSPRSRVIGNQPQHF
TRBV29-1	many	TRBJ2-1	CSVEKAGDEQFF
TRBV20-1	few	TRBJ2-5	CSARERETQYF
TRBV20-1	.	TRBJ1-1	CSARDVGGPDTEAFF
TRBV2	many	TRBJ1-1	CASFRTGGVNTEAFF
TRBV18	.	TRBJ2-4	CASSPTGLAKNIQYF
TRBV19	few	TRBJ1-2	CASSISIGQSGYTF
TRBV19	.	TRBJ1-4	CASRKTSRLYSEKLFF
TRBV5-1	many	TRBJ2-3	CASSHGLSDTQYF
TRBV28	many	TRBJ2-7	CASSLRSQSSYEQYF